The rows below give T cell receptor beta chains drawn from one sample of a study of blood T cell repertoires in COVID-19. Sequenced by immunoSEQ multiplex PCR; TCRdb stores in-frame clones only, minus some. Of tens of thousands of clones listed, just under 85% are singletons. The material sequenced was peripheral blood. These receptors came from a man between 65 and 85 years old with acute or convalescent COVID-19. CDR3s include the opening cysteine and the closing phenylalanine or tryptophan. D genes are given only for firm matches. Size values are once, few and many counts, or a class for expanded clones, and some rows have none.

TRBJ2-5	-	TRBD2	TRBV28	CASSPSRLREPGETQYF	TGTGCCAGCAGTCCGAGCCGGTTGCGGGAGCCCGGGGAGACCCAGTACTTC
TRBJ2-5	-	-	TRBV12-3/TRBV12-4	CASSFNRQETQYF	TGTGCCAGCAGTTTTAATAGACAAGAGACCCAGTACTTC
TRBJ2-7	-	-	TRBV12-3/TRBV12-4	CASSDGYEQYF	TGTGCCAGCAGCGACGGGTACGAGCAGTACTTC
TRBJ1-3	-	-	TRBV19	CAGSDISGNTIYF	TGTGCCGGTTCGGACATCTCTGGAAACACCATATATTTT
TRBJ2-7	once	TRBD2	TRBV10-3	CAISPHAGDSSYEQYF	TGTGCCATCAGTCCCCACGCGGGAGACAGTTCCTACGAGCAGTACTTC
TRBJ2-5	-	-	TRBV11-2	CASSSVKTQYF	TGTGCCAGCAGCTCAGTTAAGACCCAGTACTTC
TRBJ2-5	-	-	TRBV11-2	CASSVSTGGWETQYF	TGTGCCAGCAGCGTATCTACGGGGGGCTGGGAGACCCAGTACTTC
TRBJ2-7	-	TRBD1	TRBV10-3	CATAGQGSASEQYF	TGTGCCACCGCGGGACAGGGTTCAGCATCCGAGCAGTACTTC
TRBJ2-3	-	-	TRBV10-3	CAINAGQVSTDTQYF	TGTGCCATCAATGCGGGGCAAGTAAGCACAGATACGCAGTATTTT
TRBJ1-1	-	TRBD1	TRBV6-5	CASSYGTGVEFTEAFF	TGTGCCAGCAGTTACGGGACAGGGGTGGAGTTCACTGAAGCTTTCTTT
TRBJ1-4	once	TRBD1	TRBV11-3	CASSFGQGNEKLFF	TGTGCCAGCAGCTTTGGACAGGGTAATGAAAAACTGTTTTTT
TRBJ1-2	-	-	TRBV3-1/TRBV3-2	CASSRTEPTDYGYTF	TGTGCCAGCAGCCGAACAGAACCGACGGACTATGGCTACACCTTC
TRBJ1-5	once	TRBD1	TRBV6-2/TRBV6-3	CASSAGTAGNQPQHF	TGTGCCAGCAGTGCCGGGACAGCGGGCAATCAGCCCCAGCATTTT
TRBJ2-2	-	-	TRBV7-6	CASSLGSPSGGELFF	TGTGCCAGCAGCTTAGGGAGTCCTTCGGGCGGGGAGCTGTTTTTT
TRBJ2-1	-	-	TRBV3-1/TRBV3-2	CASSQGLRGNEQFF	TGTGCCAGCAGCCAAGGACTAAGAGGGAATGAGCAGTTCTTC
TRBJ2-5	-	-	TRBV14	CASSPPTGYQETQYF	TGTGCCAGCAGCCCTCCGACGGGGTACCAAGAGACCCAGTACTTC
TRBJ1-1	-	-	TRBV7-9	CASSPRRTGAYTEAFF	TGTGCCAGCAGCCCACGTCGGACGGGAGCTTACACTGAAGCTTTCTTT
TRBJ2-1	-	-	TRBV5-1	CASSLLEGPMDEQFF	TGCGCCAGCAGCTTGTTGGAGGGCCCAATGGATGAGCAGTTCTTC
TRBJ2-3	-	TRBD2	TRBV9	CASTLTSGSTDTQYF	TGTGCCAGCACCCTGACTAGCGGGAGCACAGATACGCAGTATTTT
TRBJ1-1	-	-	TRBV3-1/TRBV3-2	CASSQDRGSGLNTEAFF	TGTGCCAGCAGCCAAGATAGGGGGAGTGGGTTGAACACTGAAGCTTTCTTT
TRBJ2-5	once	TRBD1	TRBV15	CATRDSPFPQETQYF	TGTGCCACAAGGGACAGTCCCTTCCCCCAAGAGACCCAGTACTTC
TRBJ1-2	few	-	TRBV18	CASSPDPGDGYTF	TGTGCCAGCTCACCAGATCCAGGGGATGGCTACACCTTC
TRBJ1-4	-	-	TRBV11-2	CASSHLGSSNEKLFF	TGTGCCAGCAGTCATCTGGGCAGCTCTAATGAAAAACTGTTTTTT
TRBJ2-1	-	-	TRBV6-5	CASSSGGRAREQFF	TGTGCCAGCAGTTCCGGGGGACGAGCGAGGGAGCAGTTCTTC
TRBJ2-7	once	-	TRBV7-9	CASSPPGGGDEQYF	TGTGCCAGCAGCCCTCCTGGAGGGGGCGACGAGCAGTACTTC
TRBJ1-1	-	TRBD1	TRBV5-1	CASSIQGGVNTEAFF	TGCGCCAGCAGCATTCAGGGGGGAGTGAACACTGAAGCTTTCTTT
TRBJ2-6	-	TRBD1	TRBV5-1	CASSLVGQGRAGANVLTF	TGCGCCAGCAGCTTGGTGGGACAGGGTAGGGCTGGGGCCAACGTCCTGACTTTC
TRBJ1-2	-	-	TRBV15	CATSAPGGGRQSGYTF	TGTGCCACCAGCGCCCCGGGAGGGGGACGCCAGTCTGGCTACACCTTC
TRBJ1-2	-	-	TRBV9	CASNPTGQGYGYTF	TGTGCCAGCAACCCCACCGGACAAGGTTATGGCTACACCTTC
TRBJ1-1	-	-	TRBV6-5	CASSWRPVNTEAFF	TGTGCCAGCAGTTGGAGGCCGGTGAACACTGAAGCTTTCTTT
TRBJ2-3	-	TRBD2	TRBV5-1	CASSLGSGGRDTQYF	TGCGCCAGCAGCTTGGGGTCCGGGGGGAGAGATACGCAGTATTTT
TRBJ1-2	-	-	TRBV7-2	CASSFFGRLGYTF	TGTGCCAGCAGCTTTTTCGGCAGGCTTGGCTACACCTTC
TRBJ2-3	-	-	TRBV7-3	CASGEGLHTDTQYF	TGTGCCAGCGGAGAGGGACTTCACACAGATACGCAGTATTTT
TRBJ1-2	-	-	TRBV12-3/TRBV12-4	CASSQGWTYGYTF	TGTGCCAGCAGCCAGGGATGGACCTATGGCTACACCTTC
TRBJ2-1	-	-	TRBV7-6	CASGSYNEQFF	TGTGCCTCGGGCTCCTACAATGAGCAGTTCTTC
TRBJ1-4	-	-	TRBV2	CASSRQLDEKLFF	TGTGCCAGCAGCAGACAGTTAGATGAAAAACTGTTTTTT
TRBJ1-1	-	-	TRBV5-1	CASSPQGTDTEAFF	TGCGCCAGCAGCCCACAGGGAACGGACACTGAAGCTTTCTTT
TRBJ2-6	-	-	TRBV5-1	CASSLEAGNGANVLTF	TGCGCCAGCAGCTTGGAGGCAGGGAACGGGGCCAACGTCCTGACTTTC
TRBJ2-5	-	-	TRBV2	CASTWRYSWQETQYF	TGTGCCAGCACTTGGAGGTACAGTTGGCAAGAGACCCAGTACTTC
TRBJ2-5	once	-	TRBV10-3	CAISQTNSGQETQYF	TGTGCCATCAGTCAAACCAACAGCGGGCAAGAGACCCAGTACTTC
TRBJ2-1	once	TRBD2	TRBV3-1/TRBV3-2	CASSLGTSSYNEQFF	TGTGCCAGCAGCCTCGGGACTAGCTCCTACAATGAGCAGTTCTTC
TRBJ1-2	-	-	TRBV6-5	CASIGYRGFYGYTF	TGTGCCAGCATCGGCTATCGGGGGTTCTATGGCTACACCTTC
TRBJ2-5	-	TRBD1	TRBV11-2	CASSFGQGETQYF	TGTGCCAGCAGCTTTGGACAGGGAGAGACCCAGTACTTC
TRBJ1-2	-	TRBD1	TRBV27	CASRPTGGAGYTF	TGTGCCAGCAGGCCGACAGGGGGCGCTGGCTACACCTTC
TRBJ2-5	-	TRBD1	TRBV10-3	CAIRSDRGEETQYF	TGTGCCATCAGATCTGACAGGGGGGAGGAGACCCAGTACTTC
TRBJ2-3	-	-	TRBV9	CASSVDGRVTTDTQYF	TGTGCCAGCAGCGTAGATGGCAGGGTTACCACAGATACGCAGTATTTT
TRBJ2-5	-	-	TRBV5-1	CASSLEGGETQYF	TGCGCCAGCAGCTTAGAGGGTGGCGAGACCCAGTACTTC
TRBJ2-4	-	-	TRBV11-3	CASSLTGTHIQYF	TGTGCCAGCAGTTTGACAGGCACTCACATTCAGTACTTC
TRBJ1-6	medium-sized	TRBD1	TRBV7-6	CASSLAPQGAGSDSPLHF	TGTGCCAGCAGCCTCGCCCCCCAGGGGGCAGGGTCTGATTCACCCCTCCACTTT
TRBJ2-1	once	-	TRBV19	CASSMGGPSRSRGYNEQFF	TGTGCCAGTAGTATGGGGGGGCCTAGCCGAAGCCGCGGTTACAATGAGCAGTTCTTC
TRBJ2-3	-	TRBD2	TRBV7-8	CASSWLAGDTTDTQYF	TGTGCCAGCAGCTGGCTAGCGGGGGACACCACAGATACGCAGTATTTT
TRBJ2-1	-	-	TRBV5-1	CASSSTPHPYNEQFF	TGCGCCAGCAGCTCGACTCCCCACCCCTACAATGAGCAGTTCTTC
TRBJ1-3	once	-	TRBV10-3	CAIRNAGPGNTIYF	TGTGCCATCAGGAACGCAGGGCCCGGAAACACCATATATTTT